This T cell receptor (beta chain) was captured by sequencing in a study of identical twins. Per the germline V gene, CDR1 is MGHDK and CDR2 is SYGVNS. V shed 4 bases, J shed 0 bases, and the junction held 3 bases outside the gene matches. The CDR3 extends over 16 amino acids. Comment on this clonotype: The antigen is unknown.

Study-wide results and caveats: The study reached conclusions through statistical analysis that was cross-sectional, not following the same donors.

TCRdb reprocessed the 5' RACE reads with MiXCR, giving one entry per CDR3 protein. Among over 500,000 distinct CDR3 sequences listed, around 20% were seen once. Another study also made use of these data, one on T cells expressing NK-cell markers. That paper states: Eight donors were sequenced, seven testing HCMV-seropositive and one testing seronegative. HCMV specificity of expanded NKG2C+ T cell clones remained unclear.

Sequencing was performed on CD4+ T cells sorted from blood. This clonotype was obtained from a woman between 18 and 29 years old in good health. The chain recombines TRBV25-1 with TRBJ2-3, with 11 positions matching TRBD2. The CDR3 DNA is TGTGCCAGCAGTGGGGGACTAGCGGCCAGCACAGATACGCAGTATTTT. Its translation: CASSGGLAASTDTQYF. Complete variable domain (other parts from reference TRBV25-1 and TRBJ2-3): EADIYQTPRYLVIGTGKKITLECSQTMGHDKMYWYQQDPGMELHLIHYSYGVNSTEKGDLSSESTVSRIRTEHFPLTLESARPSHTSQYLCASSGGLAASTDTQYFGPGTRLTVL.